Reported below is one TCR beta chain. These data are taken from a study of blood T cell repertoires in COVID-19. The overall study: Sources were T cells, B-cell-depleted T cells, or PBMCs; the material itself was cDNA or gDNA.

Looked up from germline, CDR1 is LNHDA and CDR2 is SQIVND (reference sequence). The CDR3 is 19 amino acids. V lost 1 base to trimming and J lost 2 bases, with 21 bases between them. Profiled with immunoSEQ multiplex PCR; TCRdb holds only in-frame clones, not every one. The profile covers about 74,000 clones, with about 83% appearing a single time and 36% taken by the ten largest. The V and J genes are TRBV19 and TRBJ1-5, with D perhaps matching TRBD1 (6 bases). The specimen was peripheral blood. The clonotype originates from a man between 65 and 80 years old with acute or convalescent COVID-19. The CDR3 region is CASSIGAGVLGGGNQPQHF. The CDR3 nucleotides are TGTGCCAGTAGTATAGGAGCAGGGGTATTAGGGGGTGGCAATCAGCCCCAGCATTTT. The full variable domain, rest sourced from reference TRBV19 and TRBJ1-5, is DGGITQSPKYLFRKEGQNVTLSCEQNLNHDAMYWYRQDPGQGLRLIYYSQIVNDFQKGDIAEGYSVSREKKESFPLTVTSAQKNPTAFYLCASSIGAGVLGGGNQPQHFGDGTRLSIL.